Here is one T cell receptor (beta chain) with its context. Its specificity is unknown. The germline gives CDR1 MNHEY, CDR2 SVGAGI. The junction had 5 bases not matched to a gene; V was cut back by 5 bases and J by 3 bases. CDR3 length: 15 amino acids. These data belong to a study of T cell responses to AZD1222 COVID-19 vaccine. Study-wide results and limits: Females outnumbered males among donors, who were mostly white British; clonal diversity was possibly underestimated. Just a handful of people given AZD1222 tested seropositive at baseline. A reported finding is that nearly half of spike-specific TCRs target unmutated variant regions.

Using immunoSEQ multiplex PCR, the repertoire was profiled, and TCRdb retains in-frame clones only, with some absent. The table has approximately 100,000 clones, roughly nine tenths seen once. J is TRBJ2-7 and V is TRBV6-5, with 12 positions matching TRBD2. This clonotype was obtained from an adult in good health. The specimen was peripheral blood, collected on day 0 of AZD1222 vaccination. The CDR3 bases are TGTGCCAGCAGTCGACAACTAGCGGGAGGCTACGAGCAGTACTTC. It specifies CASSRQLAGGYEQYF.